This T cell receptor (beta chain) was sequenced in a study of identical twins. Per the germline V gene, CDR1 is MDHEN and CDR2 is SYDVKM. This CDR3 has 16 amino acids. Trimming cost V 5 bases and J 0 bases, with 14 bases left between them. TCRdb independently ran MiXCR on the 5' RACE reads; one entry per CDR3 protein. This table has some 900,000 distinct CDR3 sequences, 9% to 15% appearing once. Whole-study findings and limits: The authors drew conclusions from cross-sectional statistical analysis rather than following the same donors. Within twin pairs, the out-of-frame alpha sequences they shared showed excess low generation probability. Carriage of fewer insertions was seen in abundant cord blood beta clonotypes, whereas memory repertoires showed none.

All donors were healthy Caucasians. About this clonotype itself: As yet, its antigen is unknown.

This same sample was also taken into another study, of yellow fever vaccine responses in identical twins.

V usage is TRBV28 and J usage is TRBJ2-1; tentative D call: TRBD2 (5 bases). Sequences were obtained from PBMCs. The receptor comes from a woman in her late teens or twenties in good health. The CDR3 is CASSPKSGLSYNEQFF. The CDR3 region has the DNA TGTGCCAGCAGTCCTAAAAGCGGTCTCTCCTACAATGAGCAGTTCTTC.